A single sample is the source of the 3 T cell receptor beta chains below, sequenced in a study of cytomegalovirus exposure and HLA in healthy donors. Researchers ran the PCR with 60 Vbeta and 13 Jbeta primers. TCRdb's copy holds only in-frame clones and misses some; the assay was immunoSEQ multiplex PCR. There are about 180,000 clones in the sample; roughly 80% occur only once, and roughly 1.3% lies in the top ten. The material sequenced was PBMCs. These receptors were obtained from a man aged 30-40 years in good health and CMV-seronegative.

J is TRBJ2-7 and V is TRBV7-6; TRBD1 aligns across 8 bases. CDR1 SGHVS and CDR2 FNYEAQ come from the germline V gene. J gave up 3 bases and V 5 bases, and 18 bases lay outside the gene matches. CDR3 length: 18 amino acids. In DNA form, the CDR3 reads TGTGCCAGCAGCCATGCTATTAGCGACAGGGGAGGCCGCTACGAGCAGTACTTC. Residues: CASSHAISDRGGRYEQYF.

This chain uses TRBV7-2 with TRBJ2-7; 9 bases are a match to TRBD1. Germline CDR1 reads SGHTA; CDR2 reads FQGNSA. The CDR3 is 18 amino acids. Unmatched junction bases numbered 17, after V lost 2 bases and J lost 6 bases. This CDR3 reads CASSLTGTGTSRAPEQYF. CDR3 nucleotide sequence: TGTGCCAGCAGCTTAACCGGGACAGGGACCTCCCGCGCCCCCGAGCAGTACTTC.

V usage is TRBV27 and J usage is TRBJ2-7; the match to TRBD2 covers 7 bases. J was trimmed by 2 bases and V by 5 bases; bases with no gene match: 9. The CDR3 has 15 amino acids. CDR1 is MNHEY, CDR2 SMNVEV, per germline (reference sequence). CDR3 residues: CASSPRGGSTYEQYF. Here the CDR3 DNA reads TGTGCCAGCAGTCCTCGGGGCGGGAGCACCTACGAGCAGTACTTC.